This T cell receptor beta chain was sequenced in a study of technical replicates of blood from several donors. Sequenced by immunoSEQ multiplex PCR; TCRdb stores in-frame clones only, minus some. Found here are about 13,000 clones, 95% of them singletons; the top ten hold approximately 7.4%. The clonotype comes from a human donor in good health. Source material: PBMCs.

In DNA, the CDR3 is TGCGCCAGCAGCTTGACGGGACTAGCGGGAGGCACAGATACGCAGTATTTT. It yields the protein CASSLTGLAGGTDTQYF. This chain connects TRBV5-1 to TRBJ2-3; TRBD2 matches 14 bases. This CDR3 has 17 residues. V lost 1 base and J lost 1; bases outside the gene matches: 2. Germline CDR1 SGHRS, CDR2 YFSETQ.